The clone carrying this T cell receptor beta chain showed up just a few times. Expressed TCRB transcripts were sequenced because the entire RNA isolate underwent reverse transcription. TCRdb keeps only in-frame clones here, not all; method: immunoSEQ multiplex PCR. The profile shows 160,000 or so clones, around 10% of them singletons. This entry is derived from a study of beta chain features in type 1 diabetes. CDR3 length equals 13 residues. The V gene's germline CDR1 is LNHNV and CDR2 YYDKDF (reference sequence). Deletions cut 6 bases from V and 1 base from J, with 9 bases between. The gene calls are TRBV15 and TRBJ1-1, with unresolved D. The sequence was obtained from a man younger than 35 in good health. The sample consisted of central memory CD4+ T cells from blood. CDR3 region: CATSLDTNTEAFF. Here the CDR3 DNA reads TGTGCCACCAGTCTGGATACGAACACTGAAGCTTTCTTT.